The clone carrying this T cell receptor (beta chain) was counted a few times. Its matching antigen is unknown. These data belong to a study of vaccination effects on CD4 cells after COVID-19. V was cut by 4 bases and J by 9 bases, with 22 bases left in between. The germline V gene has CDR1 ENHRY and CDR2 SYGVKD. The CDR3 sequence is 16 residues long. Here immunoSEQ multiplex PCR was the method, and the copy in TCRdb shows in-frame clones only, minus some. This table has some 69,000 clones, approximately 74% appearing once. In the ViraFEST assay, antigen-specific CD4+ clonotypes were identified by expansion after peptide-pool stimulation. At the end of around 11 days of culture, CD4+ T cells were isolated. Nucleocapsid antibody tests were negative, and the vaccine recipients had no prior SARS-CoV-2 infection.

V and J are TRBV10-3 and TRBJ2-1; either TRBD1 or TRBD2 may fit D (5 bases each). The sequence came from a human donor who received a COVID-19 vaccine. This material consisted of CD4+ T cells from PBMCs cultured with HCoV-NL63 spike peptides, taken before COVID-19 vaccination. Here the CDR3 reads CAISASSGLAEFEQFF. The CDR3, as DNA: TGTGCCATCAGTGCGTCCTCGGGGCTAGCCGAGTTTGAGCAGTTCTTC.